The 20 T cell receptor beta chains reported below all come from one sample, sequenced in a study of early T cells in non-severe SARS-CoV-2 infection. TCRdb re-called the 5' RACE reads with MiXCR, one entry per CDR3 protein. The sample has around 57,000 distinct CDR3 sequences, 10% to 13% seen once; the top ten hold 1.5% to 2%. Source material: whole blood. Receptors were obtained from an adult who was a healthcare worker with PCR-confirmed SARS-CoV-2 infection or an uninfected control (not recorded which).

V usage is TRBV20-1 and J usage is TRBJ2-1, with a possible D match to TRBD2 (6 bases). In germline, CDR1 is DFQATT, CDR2 SNEGSKA (reference sequence). V dropped 8 bases and J dropped 12 bases, with 14 bases sitting between them. This CDR3 spans 10 amino acids. Here the CDR3 DNA reads TGCAGTTGGGCGGGGACTTTGCAGTTCTTC. Its protein product is CSWAGTLQFF.

This clonotype was found many times. V is TRBV20-1 and J is TRBJ2-7, with D possibly matching TRBD1 (6 bases). Trimming shortened V by 5 bases and J by 3 bases, and 11 bases separated the two germline ends. Germline lookup yields CDR1 DFQATT and CDR2 SNEGSKA (reference sequence). CDR3 length: 12 amino acids. CDR3 bases: TGCAGTGCTTGGGGCAGGGGCTACGAGCAGTACTTC. It yields the protein CSAWGRGYEQYF.

This clonotype was seen only a few times. The chain is built from TRBV6-6 and TRBJ2-7; no clear D. Per germline, CDR1 MNHNY and CDR2 SVGAGI (reference sequence). This CDR3 is 11 amino acids long. The V gene lost 6 bases and the J gene lost 4 bases, with 7 bases spanning the gap. CDR3 loop: CASSPFYEQYF. The DNA for the CDR3 is TGTGCCAGCAGCCCGTTTTACGAGCAGTACTTC.

This clonotype was found a few times. The chain joins TRBV6-6 to TRBJ2-2; TRBD2 is a possible D gene (6 bases). V lost 5 bases to trimming and J lost 2 bases, with 12 bases between them. CDR3 length equals 15 residues. Germline V gives CDR1 MNHNY, CDR2 SVGAGI (reference sequence). As DNA, the CDR3 is TGTGCCAGCAGTGCCGGACTAATAAACACCGGGGAGCTGTTTTTT. Its translation is CASSAGLINTGELFF.

V is TRBV5-4 and J is TRBJ1-1; possibly TRBD1 for D (6 bases). Trimming pared 0 bases from V and 3 bases from J, leaving 12 bases between. This CDR3 comprises 15 residues. The germline V gene encodes CDR1 SGHNT and CDR2 YYREEE (reference sequence). The CDR3 here is CASSLGPGVDTEAFF. CDR3 sequence (DNA): TGTGCCAGCAGCTTGGGCCCAGGGGTAGACACTGAAGCTTTCTTT.

Many counts were recorded for this clonotype. The chain carries TRBV5-1 and TRBJ1-2, with D unresolved. Trimming removed 7 bases at V and 1 base at J, with 17 bases between. Germline V gene data show CDR1 as SGHRS and CDR2 as YFSETQ. CDR3 length: 15 residues. The CDR3 here is CASGRTPRDNYGYTF. In nucleotides, the CDR3 is TGCGCCAGCGGGCGGACCCCTCGGGATAACTATGGCTACACCTTC.

The sample holds many counts of this clonotype. The V gene is TRBV7-8, the J gene TRBJ2-7, with 8 bases lining up with TRBD1. The CDR3 contains 13 residues. Per germline, CDR1 SGHVS and CDR2 FQNEAQ. V shed 4 bases, J shed 2 bases, and the junction held 1 base outside the gene matches. This CDR3 is CASSWDRTYEQYF. The CDR3 coding sequence is TGTGCCAGCAGCTGGGACAGGACCTACGAGCAGTACTTC.

This clonotype occurred many times. This sequence joins TRBV7-2 and TRBJ2-7; the D gene is possibly TRBD2 (6 bases). The V end was cut by 5 bases, the J end by 6 bases, with 20 bases between. This CDR3 is built from 15 residues. Per the germline V gene, CDR1 is SGHTA and CDR2 is FQGNSA. CDR3 sequence reads: CASSPSSRGGGEQYF. Here the CDR3 DNA reads TGTGCCAGCAGCCCCTCGTCAAGGGGAGGAGGCGAGCAGTACTTC. Drawing the rest from reference TRBV7-2 and TRBJ2-7, the complete variable domain is GAGVSQSPSNKVTEKGKDVELRCDPISGHTALYWYRQSLGQGLEFLIYFQGNSAPDKSGLPSDRFSAERTGGSVSTLTIQRTQQEDSAVYLCASSPSSRGGGEQYFGPGTRLTVT.

In this sample, this clonotype turned up many times. The chain is built from TRBV6-6 and TRBJ2-2; D ambiguous. The germline CDR1 and CDR2 sequences are MNHNY and SVGAGI (reference sequence). V lost 6 bases and J lost 8, with 10 bases in between. The CDR3 sequence is 12 residues long. CDR3 DNA sequence: TGTGCCAGCAGCCTCCTTCAGGGGGAGCTGTTTTTT. It is translated as CASSLLQGELFF.

This clonotype was seen repeatedly, ten times or more. The chain uses TRBV5-5 and TRBJ1-1; D call uncertain. This CDR3 has 14 amino acids. The V gene's germline CDR1 is SGHKS and CDR2 YYEKEE (reference sequence). Trimming took off 1 base at V and 1 base at J, with 8 bases between the two ends. The CDR3 protein is CASSLSGTNTEAFF. Here the CDR3 DNA reads TGTGCCAGCAGCTTGTCCGGTACGAACACTGAAGCTTTCTTT.

The V gene is TRBV28, the J gene TRBJ1-2; 7 nucleotides align to TRBD1. The V gene's germline CDR1 is MDHEN and CDR2 SYDVKM. The CDR3 sequence is 14 residues long. V trimming: 1 base; J trimming: 7 bases; junction bases outside the gene matches: 6. The CDR3 coding sequence is TGTGCCAGCAGTTTATTGAGGGGGCATCTTGGCTACACCTTC. Translation gives CASSLLRGHLGYTF.

This clonotype was seen many times. The CDR3 DNA sequence: TGTGCCAGCACCCAGGGGGCCGGCGCTTTCTTT. It is translated as CASTQGAGAFF. V and J are TRBV11-2 and TRBJ1-1; the match to TRBD1 covers 8 bases. This CDR3 is built from 11 residues. J was trimmed by 11 bases and V by 7 bases; bases with no gene match: 6. Germline CDR1 is SGHAT and CDR2 is FQNNGV.

The chain combines TRBV3-1 with TRBJ1-1, with D possibly TRBD1 on 6 matching bases. This CDR3 comprises 12 residues. Between the trimmed V and J ends, which lost 3 bases and 8 bases, there was a span of 10 bases. Per the germline V gene, CDR1 is LGHDT and CDR2 is YNNKEL (reference sequence). In nucleotides, the CDR3 is TGTGCCAGCAGCCACCCTGGGGGCGAAGCTTTCTTT. Protein sequence: CASSHPGGEAFF.

This clonotype was seen a handful of times. The rearrangement links TRBV29-1 to TRBJ2-5; D gene ambiguous. CDR3 size: 11 residues. Trimming took off 2 bases at V and 4 bases at J, with 5 bases between the two ends. Germline CDR1 SQVTM, CDR2 ANQGSEA. The CDR3 loop reads CSVELRETQYF. The CDR3 nucleotides are TGCAGCGTTGAATTAAGAGAGACCCAGTACTTC.

This clonotype occurred many times. The CDR3 region has the DNA TGTGCTAGTGGTTTGGTACCTAGCGGGGTCCACTACACCGGGGAGCTGTTTTTT. Its protein is CASGLVPSGVHYTGELFF. This chain connects TRBV12-5 to TRBJ2-2; 9 bases line up with TRBD2. CDR3 length: 18 amino acids. The germline V gene has CDR1 LGHNT and CDR2 FRNRAP. The V segment lost 0 bases and the J segment 3 bases; nucleotides outside the gene matches: 8.

This clonotype appeared a few times. The chain joins TRBV7-9 to TRBJ2-3, with 9 nucleotides matching TRBD1. Germline CDR1 SEHNR, CDR2 FQNEAQ (reference sequence). CDR3 length: 14 amino acids. V was clipped by 5 bases and J by 6 bases; unmatched bases: 6. CDR3 protein: CASSATGGRDTQYF. The CDR3 DNA sequence: TGTGCCAGCAGCGCCACAGGGGGCCGGGATACGCAGTATTTT.

In this sample, this clonotype turned up a few times. The chain couples TRBV18 to TRBJ2-7; D might be TRBD1 (5 bases). This CDR3 spans 16 amino acids. In germline, CDR1 is KGHSH, CDR2 LQKENI. V lost 0 bases and J lost 6, with 18 bases in between. The CDR3: CASSPPSAGFSGEQYF. The CDR3 DNA reads as TGTGCCAGCTCACCACCTTCGGCAGGGTTTAGTGGCGAGCAGTACTTC.

This clonotype was seen many times. The V and J genes are TRBV27 and TRBJ1-4; D might be TRBD1 (5 bases). V was shortened by 2 bases and J by 7 bases, with 11 bases between the two germline ends. This CDR3 is built from 14 residues. CDR1 is MNHEY and CDR2 is SMNVEV in the germline V gene (reference sequence). CDR3 coding DNA: TGTGCCAGCAGTTTAAAGGACCAGGGTGAAAAACTGTTTTTT. It yields the protein CASSLKDQGEKLFF. The full variable domain, its missing parts supplied by reference TRBV27 and TRBJ1-4, is EAQVTQNPRYLITVTGKKLTVTCSQNMNHEYMSWYRQDPGLGLRQIYYSMNVEVTDKGDVPEGYKVSRKEKRNFPLILESPSPNQTSLYFCASSLKDQGEKLFFGSGTQLSVL.

This clonotype was counted many times. The genes are TRBV7-9 and TRBJ1-5, with D unresolved. The V gene lost 6 bases and the J gene lost 5 bases, with 11 bases spanning the gap. This CDR3 region has 13 residues. Germline assignment: CDR1 SEHNR and CDR2 FQNEAQ (reference sequence). This CDR3 is CASRPSGDQPQHF. The DNA of the CDR3 is TGTGCCAGCAGGCCGAGCGGGGATCAGCCCCAGCATTTT.

This clonotype was detected a few times. The rearrangement uses TRBV6-6 and TRBJ1-4; 8 bases match TRBD1. The CDR3 sequence is 13 residues long. CDR1 and CDR2 (germline): MNHNY, SVGAGI (reference sequence). V gave up 6 bases and J gave up 7 bases; unmatched junction bases: 4. This CDR3 is CASRRTGSEKLFF. The CDR3 region has the DNA TGTGCCAGCAGACGGACAGGGAGTGAAAAACTGTTTTTT.